Included here is one T cell receptor beta chain sequence, with context. A few counts support this clone. Its recognized antigen is unknown. No base quality information exists; no much larger clone differs at one position. This entry belongs to a study of somatic mutations in T cells in chronic GVHD (dated by TCRdb to 2020 to 2022). Unmatched junction bases come to 7, with V trimmed by 5 bases and J by 4 bases. The CDR3 covers 14 residues, taking in both the cysteine and the phenylalanine. The DNA shown is the 42-base CDR3, in frame from base 1. Sequences LNHNV (CDR1) and YYDKDF (CDR2) are obtained from the germline V gene (reference sequence). Sorting staining used anti-CD3, anti-CD4, anti-CD8 and a Vbeta20 antibody from the IOTest Beta Mark kit on a FACSAria III, with purity above 99%. Peripheral blood was collected in sodium heparin tubes and mononuclear cells were isolated by Ficoll-Paque PLUS density gradient centrifugation. Before TCRbeta deep sequencing, the CD4+ Vbeta20+, CD4+ Vbeta20-, and CD8+ T cell fractions were FACS-sorted.

Genomic DNA was isolated and then used for the TCRbeta deep sequencing. TCRbeta CDR3 sequencing and initial data processing were performed as a commercial service with the immunoSEQ assay. Per the original workflow: Reads were demultiplexed, adapter and primer sequences were trimmed, similar clones were merged through frequency-ratio clustering, and V, D, J genes were annotated using IMGT. TCRdb retrieved this table from immuneACCESS and kept in-frame rearrangements only. Not all clones are present; in checked studies, unresolved V genes account for under half, and no reason is known for the remainder. V, J and clone size derive from that table, while D and trimming were established from the DNA sequence. The table for this sample lists 13,000 to 15,000 clones; around 80% of them were counted only once. The leading ten clones occupy roughly 32% of the sample.

This receptor was obtained from a male patient aged 50 to 60 with chronic graft-versus-host disease. After a transplant, the donor of the graft may account for some T cells. The chain is made from TRBV15 and TRBJ1-2; 7 central nucleotides agree with TRBD1. The sample comprised Vbeta20-negative CD4+ T cells from blood. The cell subset or site label, read with the paper, signifies: CD4+ T cells sorted as TCR Vbeta20 negative by flow cytometry. The nucleotides read TGTGCCACCAGCCCGCCGGGACAGCTCTATGGCTACACCTTC. It encodes CATSPPGQLYGYTF.